Given below is one T cell receptor (beta chain) in context. Its target is unknown. Treatment of the sample: approximately 10-day PBMC culture with coronavirus spike peptide pools or control peptides (ViraFEST assay). With 8.5 to 10 ug/ml peptide pools and roughly 9 IU/ml IL-2, PBMCs were cultured at some 2.2 million per well. Sequenced with the Oncomine TCR Beta short-read assay was DNA taken from cultured CD4+ T cells. In this case, cultured CD4+ T cells provided the extracted genomic DNA. TCRdb reanalysed the PCR reads using MiXCR and keeps one entry per CDR3 protein. This sample has about 21,000 distinct CDR3 sequences; around 45% occur once, and the top ten carry about 4%. This record comes from a study of vaccination and CD4 T cells after COVID-19. About the study: The convalescents comprised six males and four females, two of them Hispanic.

Study observations and caveats: A nonsignificant rise from roughly 21 to 40 was seen in the median number of SARS-CoV-2-reactive clonotypes.

The V gene's germline CDR1 is SGHVS and CDR2 FQNEAQ. This CDR3 contains 13 residues. J gave up 5 bases and V 5 bases, and 2 bases lay outside the gene matches. Sequences were derived from CD4+ T cells from blood, cultured in vitro, sampled before SARS-CoV-2 vaccination. This receptor was identified in a human donor who had recovered from COVID-19. The rearrangement joins TRBV7-8 to TRBJ2-7; 11 bases match TRBD2. The CDR3 DNA reads TGTGCCAGCAGCCCACTAGCGGGAGACGAGCAGTACTTC. Translation gives CASSPLAGDEQYF.